The rows below give T cell receptor beta chains drawn from one sample of a study of technical replicates of blood from several donors. Assay: immunoSEQ multiplex PCR; the TCRdb copy retains only in-frame clones and omits some. Among 87,000 or so clones, approximately 95% were seen once, and the ten largest hold 0.34%. Input material: T cells isolated from PBMCs. These TCRs come from a human donor in good health. CDR3s include the opening cysteine and the closing phenylalanine or tryptophan. D genes are given only for firm matches.

>TRBJ2-3|TRBV11-2|TRBD2
CASSFSGRNTDTQYF
>TRBJ2-5|TRBV28|TRBD2
CASSISSGSQETQYF
>TRBJ2-3|TRBV7-2|TRBD2
CASSPPSGIDTDTQYF
>TRBJ2-1|TRBV5-4|TRBD2
CASSPAGTSAFNEQFF
>TRBJ1-2|TRBV19|TRBD1
CASSTSGDSYGYTF
>TRBJ2-7|TRBV2|NA
CATSGTPYEQYF
>TRBJ1-5|TRBV28|TRBD1
CASRETGGGQPQHF
>TRBJ2-1|TRBV7-3|NA
CASSLGSEENNEQFF
>TRBJ2-1|TRBV7-6|NA
CASSLVGSTTDNEQFF
>TRBJ1-1|TRBV5-5|NA
CASSLERAGLNTEAFF
>TRBJ2-1|TRBV5-4|TRBD2
CASSLTSGRLNEQFF
>TRBJ2-1|TRBV11-2|NA
CASSLDVREQFF
>TRBJ2-7|TRBV2|TRBD1
CAITPGQGDEQYF
>TRBJ2-1|TRBV2|TRBD2
CASPMGLAGVNEQFF
>TRBJ2-7|TRBV2|TRBD1
CASSELQGGGLGSYEQYF
>TRBJ1-2|TRBV15|TRBD1
CATSGTGPFYGYTF
>TRBJ2-7|TRBV5-4|TRBD2
CASSFFAGGPFYEQYF
>TRBJ1-1|TRBV6-5|NA
CASSRGGTEAFF
>TRBJ1-1|TRBV10-3|NA
CATLTELNTEAFF
>TRBJ2-3|TRBV7-2|NA
CASSFRARVHTDTQYF
>TRBJ2-3|TRBV5-1|NA
CASSLEGVLPDTQYF
>TRBJ2-7|TRBV2|NA
CASNYVLSSYEQYF
>TRBJ2-7|TRBV5-4|TRBD2
CASSLTSDQEQYF
>TRBJ2-3|TRBV7-2|NA
CASREDPDITDTQYF
>TRBJ2-7|TRBV4-2|TRBD2
CASSFRLAGGSYEQYF
>TRBJ1-1|TRBV28|TRBD1
CASSSPGTGMNTEAFF
>TRBJ1-1|TRBV19|NA
CASRRVTEAFF